The source of this T cell receptor (beta chain) is a study of control samples from healthy donors and cancer patients. Deletions cut 0 bases from V and 5 bases from J, with 11 bases between. The CDR3 runs 15 residues. The germline V gene encodes CDR1 LGHDT and CDR2 YNNKEL (reference sequence). The method was immunoSEQ multiplex PCR; TCRdb's version includes in-frame clones alone and lacks a portion of them. The data hold 40,000 or so clones, with approximately 90% observed a single time. Specimen: PBMCs. This TCR derives from a middle-aged woman with head and neck cancer. The rearrangement links TRBV3-1 (or the pseudogene TRBV3-2) to TRBJ2-4; D remains unclear. For the CDR3, the DNA is TGTGCCAGCAGCCAAGATGCGAGACGGGAAAACATTCAGTACTTC. Protein sequence: CASSQDARRENIQYF.